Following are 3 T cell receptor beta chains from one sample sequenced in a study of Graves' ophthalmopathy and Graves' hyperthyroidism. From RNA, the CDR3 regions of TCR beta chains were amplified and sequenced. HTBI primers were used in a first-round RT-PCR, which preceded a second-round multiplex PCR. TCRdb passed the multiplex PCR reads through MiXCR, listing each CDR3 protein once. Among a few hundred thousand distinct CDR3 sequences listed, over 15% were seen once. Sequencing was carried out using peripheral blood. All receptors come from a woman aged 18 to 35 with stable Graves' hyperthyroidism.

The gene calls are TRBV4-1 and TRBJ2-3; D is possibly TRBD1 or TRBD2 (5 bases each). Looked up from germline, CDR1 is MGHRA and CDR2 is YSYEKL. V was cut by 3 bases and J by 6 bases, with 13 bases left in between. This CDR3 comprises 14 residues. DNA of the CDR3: TGCGCCAGCAGCCAGGGACCAATCCTGGATACGCAGTATTTT. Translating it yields CASSQGPILDTQYF.

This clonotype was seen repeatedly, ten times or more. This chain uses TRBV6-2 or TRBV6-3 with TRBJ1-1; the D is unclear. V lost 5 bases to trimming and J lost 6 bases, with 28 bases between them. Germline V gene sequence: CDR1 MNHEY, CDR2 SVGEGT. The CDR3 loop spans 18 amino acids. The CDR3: CASSPEGGPGSSLAEAFF. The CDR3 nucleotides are TGTGCCAGCAGTCCAGAGGGAGGGCCAGGAAGCTCACTGGCTGAAGCTTTCTTT.

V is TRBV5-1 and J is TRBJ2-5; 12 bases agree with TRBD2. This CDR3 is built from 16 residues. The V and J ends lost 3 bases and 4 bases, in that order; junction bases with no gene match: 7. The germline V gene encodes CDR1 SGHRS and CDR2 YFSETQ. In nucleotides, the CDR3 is TGCGCCAGCAGCTCCAGACTAGCGGGAGCGGTAGAGACCCAGTACTTC. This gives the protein CASSSRLAGAVETQYF.